These 26 T cell receptor beta chains were all obtained from the same sample, sequenced in a study of cytomegalovirus exposure and HLA in healthy donors. PCR amplification relied on 60 Vbeta primers (plus 13 Jbeta primers). This table comes from immunoSEQ multiplex PCR, and its TCRdb copy is limited to in-frame clones, with some not included. The repertoire includes about 200,000 clones, about 78% of them detected once, and 2.5% to 3.5% sits in the top ten. Specimen: PBMCs. These receptors all stem from a woman younger than 45 in good health and CMV-seronegative.

The V and J genes are TRBV21-1 and TRBJ2-2; TRBD1 is the table's D call and was not checked against the DNA. TRBV21-1 is an annotated pseudogene. The CDR3 totals 14 residues. As DNA, the CDR3 is TGTGCCAGCAGCTACACAGGTAACACCGGGGAGCTGTTTTTT. Its translation is CASSYTGNTGELFF.

This chain connects TRBV27 to TRBJ2-5; 12 nucleotides match TRBD2. Trimming at V came to 4 bases and at J to 0 bases, leaving 6 bases not matched to a gene. Germline V lookup: CDR1 MNHEY, CDR2 SMNVEV (reference sequence). The CDR3 loop spans 17 amino acids. CDR3 sequence (DNA): TGTGCCAGCAGTTCCAAGACTAGCGGGGGTTACCAAGAGACCCAGTACTTC. Protein: CASSSKTSGGYQETQYF.

The gene calls are TRBV19 and TRBJ1-2, with TRBD1 matching 7 bases. The CDR3 length is 14 residues. V lost 5 bases and J lost 4; bases outside the gene matches: 7. Germline CDR1 reads LNHDA; CDR2 reads SQIVND (reference sequence). CDR3: CASSPGTEAYGYTF. The CDR3 DNA reads TGTGCCAGTAGTCCCGGGACAGAGGCCTATGGCTACACCTTC.

On this clone: Distinct nucleotide sequences in the sample also encode this CDR3. The chain joins TRBV6-1 to TRBJ2-7, with 10 bases identical to TRBD1. CDR3 size: 15 residues. Germline V gene sequence: CDR1 MNHNS, CDR2 SASEGT. V was pared by 2 bases and J by 2 bases, with 3 bases of the junction left unmatched. The CDR3 protein is CASSEPGQGTYEQYF. The DNA for the CDR3 is TGTGCCAGCAGTGAACCGGGACAGGGGACCTACGAGCAGTACTTC.

The chain has TRBV30 and TRBJ2-5; D gene uncertain. The ends were cut back, 4 bases at V and 5 bases at J, with 8 bases in the middle. The CDR3 has 11 amino acids. Germline V CDR1 and CDR2: GTSNPN, SVGIG (reference sequence). CDR3 protein: CAWIDWETQYF. The DNA of the CDR3 is TGTGCCTGGATTGACTGGGAGACCCAGTACTTC. Drawing the rest from reference TRBV30 and TRBJ2-5, the complete variable domain is SQTIHQWPATLVQPVGSPLSLECTVEGTSNPNLYWYRQAAGRGLQLLFYSVGIGQISSEVPQNLSASRPQDRQFILSSKKLLLSDSGFYLCAWIDWETQYFGPGTRLLVL.

V is TRBV9 and J is TRBJ2-5; a weak D match, TRBD1 (6 bases). CDR1 is SGDLS and CDR2 is YYNGEE in the germline V gene. The V and J ends lost 5 bases and 4 bases respectively, with 9 bases between them. The CDR3 contains 12 residues. CDR3 loop: CASRGATETQYF. The CDR3 DNA reads TGTGCCAGCAGGGGGGCCACAGAGACCCAGTACTTC. Complete variable domain (other parts from reference TRBV9 and TRBJ2-5): DSGVTQTPKHLITATGQRVTLRCSPRSGDLSVYWYQQSLDQGLQFLIQYYNGEERAKGNILERFSAQQFPDLHSELNLSSLELGDSALYFCASRGATETQYFGPGTRLLVL.

The chain recombines TRBV10-3 with TRBJ2-1; 13 bases align to TRBD2. CDR3 length: 18 amino acids. J lost 6 bases, V lost 0 bases, and 8 bases had no gene match. Germline V gives CDR1 ENHRY, CDR2 SYGVKD. The CDR3 nucleotides read TGTGCCATCAGTGAGTCGGTTATTAGGACTAGCGGGGGCAATGAGCAGTTCTTC. Its translation is CAISESVIRTSGGNEQFF.

This clone was found once. The chain employs TRBV5-4 and TRBJ2-3; tentatively, D is TRBD2 (6 bases). V gave up 0 bases and J gave up 1 base, with 12 bases separating them. The CDR3 runs 16 residues. Germline assignment: CDR1 SGHNT and CDR2 YYREEE (reference sequence). This chain's CDR3 is CASSLVSGRGTDTQYF. The CDR3 coding sequence is TGTGCCAGCAGCTTGGTGAGCGGGCGCGGCACAGATACGCAGTATTTT.

In the case of this clone: This sample includes further DNA sequences coding for the same CDR3. The chain links TRBV6-5 to TRBJ2-1; the match to TRBD2 covers 7 bases. Losses at the gene ends were 2 bases for V and 12 bases for J; bases not matched to a gene: 1. CDR1 and CDR2 from the germline V gene are MNHEY and SVGAGI. The CDR3 has 11 residues. CDR3 protein: CASSYGGGQFF. In nucleotides, the CDR3 is TGTGCCAGCAGTTACGGGGGGGGGCAGTTCTTC.

This clone was seen a single time. The chain is built from TRBV2 and TRBJ2-3; TRBD2 is a possible D gene (6 bases). The CDR3 consists of 15 residues. The ends were cut back, 8 bases at V and 3 bases at J, with 18 bases in the middle. Germline CDR1 is SNHLY and CDR2 is FYNNEI. CDR3 bases: TGTGCCAGCGCCTTGGGAGGAGTGGGAACAGATACGCAGTATTTT. Its protein is CASALGGVGTDTQYF.

The gene calls are TRBV2 and TRBJ1-3, with 10 bases lining up with TRBD1. Trimming cost V 6 bases and J 2 bases; bases outside gene matches: 1. Germline lookup yields CDR1 SNHLY and CDR2 FYNNEI. This CDR3 contains 14 residues. The CDR3 nucleotides are TGTGCCAGCAGAGGGACAGGGGCTGGAAACACCATATATTTT. Translated, it gives CASRGTGAGNTIYF.

This clone was found once. J is TRBJ2-1 and V is TRBV29-1; a possible D gene is TRBD1 (5 bases). There are 14 residues in the CDR3. The germline V gene has CDR1 SQVTM and CDR2 ANQGSEA. The germline V and J ends were trimmed by 4 bases and 5 bases, with 15 bases remaining between them. CDR3 bases: TGCAGCGTTGGCGGATCAGGGTACCACAATGAGCAGTTCTTC. This codes for CSVGGSGYHNEQFF.

The rearrangement uses TRBV10-3 and TRBJ2-7, with 7 bases matching TRBD1. Unmatched junction bases numbered 4, after V lost 11 bases and J lost 3 bases. From germline, CDR1 is ENHRY and CDR2 SYGVKD. The CDR3 extends over 11 amino acids. For the CDR3, the DNA is TGTGCCGCCCGGGACAGCTACGAGCAGTACTTC. Translated: CAARDSYEQYF.

This chain links TRBV14 with TRBJ1-5; no clear D gene. CDR1 is SGHDN, CDR2 FVKESK, per germline. V gave up 3 bases and J gave up 6 bases, with 6 bases separating them. The CDR3 has 12 amino acids. The CDR3 loop is CASSQSGQPQHF. The CDR3 DNA sequence: TGTGCCAGCAGCCAGAGCGGTCAGCCCCAGCATTTT.

The chain couples TRBV19 to TRBJ1-3; D is undetermined. The CDR3 runs 17 residues. Looked up from germline, CDR1 is LNHDA and CDR2 is SQIVND (reference sequence). Trimming left V 8 bases short and J 4 bases short, with 24 bases between. The CDR3 reads CASSRESYSISGNTIYF. In nucleotides, the CDR3 is TGTGCCAGTTCCCGGGAATCCTATTCGATCTCGGGAAACACCATATATTTT.

This clone occurred a few times. The V and J genes are TRBV2 and TRBJ1-5, with a tentative D call TRBD1 (5 bases). V dropped 2 bases and J dropped 0 bases, with 17 bases sitting between them. The germline CDR1 and CDR2 sequences are SNHLY and FYNNEI. CDR3 length: 18 amino acids. The CDR3 here is CASSEPEGTGYSNQPQHF. CDR3 bases: TGTGCCAGCAGTGAACCGGAGGGGACGGGTTATAGCAATCAGCCCCAGCATTTT.

The J gene is TRBJ2-1, the V gene TRBV27; TRBD2 aligns across 9 bases. The trim removed 6 bases at V and 8 bases at J, leaving 14 bases unmatched. The CDR3 runs 16 residues. Germline CDR1 MNHEY, CDR2 SMNVEV (reference sequence). The CDR3 DNA reads TGTGCCAGCAGCCTCTTAGGTAGCGGGAGCCAGTATGAGCAGTTCTTC. Its protein product is CASSLLGSGSQYEQFF.

The chain carries TRBV6-5 and TRBJ1-2; TRBD1 aligns across 9 bases. Germline CDR1 and CDR2: MNHEY and SVGAGI. J lost 8 bases, V lost 6 bases, and 7 bases had no gene match. The CDR3 extends over 13 amino acids. CDR3 protein: CASSPQGARGYTF. The CDR3 nucleotides are TGTGCCAGCAGCCCACAGGGGGCTCGGGGCTACACCTTC.

The chain carries TRBV21-1 and TRBJ1-1. TRBV21-1 is labeled a pseudogene. CDR3 length: 9 residues. Here the CDR3 reads CASSYEAFF. CDR3 nucleotides: TGTGCCAGCAGTTATGAAGCTTTCTTT.

This clone has only a few counts. The sample carries other DNA sequences with the same CDR3. CDR3 sequence reads: CASSRDRGDYGYTF. DNA for the CDR3: TGTGCCAGCAGCCGGGACAGGGGTGACTATGGCTACACCTTC. V gene TRBV7-9 combines with J gene TRBJ1-2, with 10 bases matching TRBD1. Germline loops: CDR1 SEHNR, CDR2 FQNEAQ (reference sequence). This CDR3 has 14 amino acids. V shed 5 bases, J shed 3 bases, and the junction held 3 bases outside the gene matches.

The V and J genes are TRBV7-7 and TRBJ2-2, with 11 nucleotides matching TRBD2. Germline V gene data show CDR1 as SSHAT and CDR2 as FNYEAQ (reference sequence). The CDR3 loop spans 17 amino acids. The V segment lost 4 bases and the J segment 4 bases; nucleotides outside the gene matches: 8. CDR3 coding DNA: TGTGCCAGCAGCTCGGGACTAGCGGCCCGGGGCACCGGGGAGCTGTTTTTT. Its protein product is CASSSGLAARGTGELFF.

This chain connects TRBV27 to TRBJ2-7, with 9 bases aligning to TRBD2. Looked up from germline, CDR1 is MNHEY and CDR2 is SMNVEV (reference sequence). The CDR3 consists of 14 residues. J lost 7 bases, V lost 5 bases, and 9 bases had no gene match. CDR3 region: CASSVGTSPMEQYF. CDR3 nucleotide sequence: TGTGCCAGCAGTGTCGGGACTAGCCCCATGGAGCAGTACTTC.

The sample holds a few counts of this clone. This may come from a read error, since a much larger clone is one base off. The same CDR3 also results from other DNA sequences found in this sample. The rearrangement uses TRBV4-1 and TRBJ2-7, with TRBD1 matching over 11 bases. The germline V gene has CDR1 MGHRA and CDR2 YSYEKL. V was clipped by 0 bases and J by 3 bases; unmatched bases: 4. This CDR3 region has 16 residues. In DNA, the CDR3 is TGCGCCAGCAGCCAAGAGTCCGGGACAGGGGGCTACGAGCAGTACTTC. As protein: CASSQESGTGGYEQYF.

The V gene is TRBV29-1, the J gene TRBJ1-2; D possibly corresponds to TRBD1 (5 bases). This CDR3 comprises 14 residues. Trimming took off 3 bases at V and 8 bases at J, with 19 bases between the two ends. Looked up from germline, CDR1 is SQVTM and CDR2 is ANQGSEA. The CDR3 region is CSVDGSVGLQGYTF. DNA of the CDR3: TGCAGCGTTGATGGCTCCGTGGGGCTGCAGGGCTACACCTTC.

The gene calls are TRBV9 and TRBJ1-3; D remains unclear. Per the germline V gene, CDR1 is SGDLS and CDR2 is YYNGEE. Trimming shortened V by 0 bases and J by 7 bases, and 11 bases separated the two germline ends. The CDR3 extends over 14 amino acids. CDR3 amino acids: CASSVEGSFNTIYF. The CDR3 DNA sequence: TGTGCCAGCAGCGTAGAAGGGAGTTTTAACACCATATATTTT.

V and J are TRBV5-1 and TRBJ2-5, with 8 bases lining up with TRBD1. Judging by the DNA end, TRBJ2-7 fits better; the J call may be wrong. CDR3 length equals 13 residues. Germline loops: CDR1 SGHRS, CDR2 YFSETQ. CDR3 amino acids: CASSATGGYEQYF. The DNA for the CDR3 is TGCGCCAGCAGCGCTACAGGGGGCTACGAGCAGTACTTC.